Listed below are T cell receptor beta chains from one sample, sequenced in a study of blood T cell repertoires in COVID-19. This table comes from immunoSEQ multiplex PCR, and its TCRdb copy is limited to in-frame clones, with some not included. The sample yields roughly 160,000 clones, 74% seen once. What was sequenced was peripheral blood. These receptor sequences come from a woman older than 75 with acute or convalescent COVID-19. CDR3s include the opening cysteine and the closing phenylalanine or tryptophan.

>TRBJ2-1|TRBV6-2/TRBV6-3
CASSSGVGYNEQFF
>TRBJ2-3|TRBV28
CASNGQSGRSDTQYF
>TRBJ2-7|TRBV7-8
CASSFVQLGEQYF
>TRBJ2-3|TRBV28
CASRLGPLAPDTQYF
>TRBJ2-5|TRBV9
CASSQGVGETQYF
>TRBJ2-1|TRBV5-6
CASSRAGGRYNEQFF
>TRBJ2-1|TRBV27
CASSLSRLAGANNEQFF
>TRBJ2-7|TRBV6-5
CASRPGLAGIHEQYF
>TRBJ2-1|TRBV9
CASSAGTSGRGGNEQFF
>TRBJ2-3|TRBV11-2
CASSLGGTQYF
>TRBJ2-5|TRBV6-5
CASHTDSQETQYF
>TRBJ2-7|TRBV3-1/TRBV3-2
CASSQVMGQTSYEQYF
>TRBJ1-5|TRBV4-2
CASSQDRWQGLGGNQPQHF
>TRBJ2-3|TRBV28
CASGGAAGDTDTQYF
>TRBJ1-4|TRBV18
CASSPRGGLNEKLFF
>TRBJ1-2|TRBV28
CATETGTYGYTF
>TRBJ1-2|TRBV28
CASSLSPNYGYTF
>TRBJ2-7|TRBV6-1
CASTTTGLGAYEQYF
>TRBJ2-3|TRBV6-5
CAVESYHTQYF
>TRBJ1-1|TRBV5-6
CASSPWTDSGVTAFF
>TRBJ2-1|TRBV9
CASSVGGTGLNEQFF
>TRBJ2-7|TRBV29-1
CSVEVTADEQYF
>TRBJ2-1|TRBV6-5
CASSYRVAQSYNEQFF
>TRBJ1-1|TRBV3-1/TRBV3-2
CASSQVGGAGEAFF
>TRBJ2-1|TRBV9
CASSVATVGGQFF
>TRBJ2-7|TRBV29-1
CSVGWEDRDYEQYF
>TRBJ2-6|TRBV27
CASSLYQGAAGANVLTF